Given below is one TCR beta chain in context. Its target is unknown. This CDR3 is built from 15 residues. V lost 1 base, J lost 1 base, and 11 bases lay in between. The germline CDR1 and CDR2 sequences are SGHRS and YFSETQ. In TCRdb, the 5' RACE reads were re-called with MiXCR into one record per CDR3 protein. The repertoire holds roughly 310,000 distinct CDR3 sequences, approximately 15% seen once, with 20% to 25% in the top ten. The data were taken from a study of T-cell memory formation after mild COVID-19. Study in general: TCR clusters were mostly donor specific. Overall study results and limits: Later expanders leaned CD4+, whereas day 15 to 85 contracting clones were balanced CD4/CD8.

Sequencing input: PBMCs or a T cell subset sorted from them (not recorded which). The clonotype was recovered from a man between 18 and 35 years old who had mild COVID-19 (a few samples of this study predate the infection). Cell type and time point are not known. This chain links TRBV5-1 with TRBJ2-5, with D possibly matching TRBD1 (5 bases). CDR3 DNA sequence: TGCGCCAGCAGCTTGTCTCACAGGCTCCAAGAGACCCAGTACTTC. Amino acid sequence: CASSLSHRLQETQYF.